A single sample is the source of the 21 T cell receptor beta chains below, sequenced in a study of blood T cell repertoires in COVID-19. The method was immunoSEQ multiplex PCR; TCRdb's version includes in-frame clones alone and lacks a portion of them. Of 150,000 or so clones listed, approximately 91% are singletons. Specimen: peripheral blood. These receptor sequences come from a man between 18 and 29 years old with acute or convalescent COVID-19.

The V and J genes are TRBV5-1 and TRBJ1-6; 9 bases line up with TRBD1. With V trimmed by 0 bases and J by 10 bases, 5 bases remained unmatched. The CDR3 is made up of 15 amino acids. Germline-derived CDR1 and CDR2 are SGHRS and YFSETQ. The CDR3 DNA is TGCGCCAGCAGCTTGGGGACAGGGGTGATCTCACCCCTCCACTTT. Its protein product is CASSLGTGVISPLHF.

The chain recombines TRBV3-1 (or the pseudogene TRBV3-2) with TRBJ2-4, with a weak D call TRBD1 (6 bases). This CDR3 contains 14 residues. The V gene's germline CDR1 is LGHDT and CDR2 YNNKEL (reference sequence). Trimming shortened V by 3 bases and J by 5 bases, and 11 bases separated the two germline ends. Written as DNA, the CDR3 is TGTGCCAGCAGCCACGGGACAAGTCAAAACATTCAGTACTTC. Protein product: CASSHGTSQNIQYF.

The chain couples TRBV9 to TRBJ2-7; 10 bases agree with TRBD1. CDR1 is SGDLS, CDR2 YYNGEE, per germline. CDR3 length equals 14 residues. With V trimmed by 3 bases and J by 3 bases, 3 bases remained unmatched. The CDR3, as DNA: TGTGCCAGCAGCGCGGGACAGGGGTACTACGAGCAGTACTTC. It translates to CASSAGQGYYEQYF.

The rearrangement joins TRBV5-1 to TRBJ1-6, with 7 bases matching TRBD1. Trimming cost V 2 bases and J 6 bases; bases outside gene matches: 2. Germline V gene data show CDR1 as SGHRS and CDR2 as YFSETQ. The CDR3 is 14 residues long. As DNA, the CDR3 is TGCGCCAGCAGCTTCGACAGGGTTAATTCACCCCTCCACTTT. It is translated as CASSFDRVNSPLHF.

The V gene is TRBV4-1, the J gene TRBJ2-7; the match to TRBD2 covers 8 bases. The CDR3 runs to 17 residues. The germline V gene has CDR1 MGHRA and CDR2 YSYEKL. V shed 4 bases and J 2 bases; nucleotides not matched to a gene: 13. CDR3 sequence: CASSPAPIAGLAYEQYF. The CDR3 nucleotides are TGCGCCAGCAGCCCGGCCCCCATAGCGGGGCTCGCCTACGAGCAGTACTTC.

This rearrangement joins TRBV19 to TRBJ1-4, with D possibly matching TRBD1 (6 bases). The germline CDR1 and CDR2 sequences are LNHDA and SQIVND (reference sequence). V was trimmed by 3 bases and J by 1 base, leaving 12 bases between them. CDR3 length equals 16 residues. As DNA, the CDR3 is TGTGCCAGTAGTATCCAGGGGCGTGGAACTAATGAAAAACTGTTTTTT. Amino acid sequence: CASSIQGRGTNEKLFF.

This clone was seen once. The chain has TRBV29-1 and TRBJ1-1, with a weak D call TRBD1 (5 bases). V shed 4 bases and J shed 1 base, with 10 bases lying between them. Germline V lookup: CDR1 SQVTM, CDR2 ANQGSEA. This CDR3 comprises 13 residues. In DNA form, the CDR3 reads TGCAGCGTTGGACGACAGTGGAACACTGAAGCTTTCTTT. Translation gives CSVGRQWNTEAFF. Filled out from reference TRBV29-1 and TRBJ1-1, the complete variable domain reads SAVISQKPSRDICQRGTSLTIQCQVDSQVTMMFWYRQQPGQSLTLIATANQGSEATYESGFVIDKFPISRPNLTFSTLTVSNMSPEDSSIYLCSVGRQWNTEAFFGQGTRLTVV.

The CDR3 loop is CAISEDWRGAYNEQFF. DNA for the CDR3: TGTGCCATCAGTGAAGATTGGCGGGGGGCCTACAATGAGCAGTTCTTC. The chain recombines TRBV10-3 with TRBJ2-1; the match to TRBD2 covers 8 bases. Trimming took 3 bases from V and 2 from J; bases not matched to a gene: 6. The length of the CDR3 is 16 residues. The V gene's germline CDR1 is ENHRY and CDR2 SYGVKD.

The CDR3 reads CATNNPFTSHLETQYF. The DNA of the CDR3 is TGTGCCACCAATAACCCATTCACTTCTCACCTAGAGACCCAGTACTTC. The chain combines TRBV7-9 with TRBJ2-5; D is undetermined. Per the germline V gene, CDR1 is SEHNR and CDR2 is FQNEAQ (reference sequence). The CDR3 extends over 16 amino acids. Trimming removed 10 bases at V and 4 bases at J, with 25 bases between.

The chain employs TRBV6-5 and TRBJ1-1, with a possible D match to TRBD1 (5 bases). The CDR3 extends over 13 amino acids. Germline CDR1 is MNHEY and CDR2 is SVGAGI. Trimming left V 6 bases short and J 0 bases short, with 8 bases between. The CDR3 loop is CASRGPLNTEAFF. CDR3 nucleotide sequence: TGTGCCAGCAGGGGGCCCCTGAACACTGAAGCTTTCTTT.

The genes are TRBV9 and TRBJ1-3, with 8 nucleotides matching TRBD1. This CDR3 has 17 residues. Germline lookup yields CDR1 SGDLS and CDR2 YYNGEE. V trimming: 0 bases; J trimming: 4 bases; junction bases outside the gene matches: 9. The chain's CDR3 is CASSVAGQGVSGNTIYF. CDR3 DNA sequence: TGTGCCAGCAGCGTAGCCGGACAGGGTGTTTCAGGAAACACCATATATTTT.

This chain's CDR3 is CASSFQGLGAGELFF. DNA of the CDR3: TGCGCCAGCAGCTTCCAGGGGCTCGGGGCCGGGGAGCTGTTTTTT. The chain is built from TRBV5-1 and TRBJ2-2, with a tentative D call TRBD1 (6 bases). Germline V gene sequence: CDR1 SGHRS, CDR2 YFSETQ. V gave up 2 bases and J gave up 6 bases, with 14 bases separating them. This CDR3 spans 15 amino acids.

This clone is a singleton in its sample. The chain is built from TRBV14 and TRBJ2-7; 11 bases are shared with TRBD2. The CDR3 contains 14 residues. After removal of 6 bases from V and 3 bases from J, the junction contained 4 bases not matched to a gene. Germline loops: CDR1 SGHDN, CDR2 FVKESK. The CDR3 nucleotides read TGTGCCAGCAGGTCCACTAGCGGGGGCTACGAGCAGTACTTC. It encodes CASRSTSGGYEQYF.

This chain uses TRBV7-2 with TRBJ1-1; D gene uncertain. The ends were cut back, 2 bases at V and 0 bases at J, with 10 bases in the middle. CDR1 is SGHTA and CDR2 is FQGNSA in the germline V gene. This CDR3 has 15 residues. The CDR3 coding sequence is TGTGCCAGCAGCTTATTGGCAGGCCTGAACACTGAAGCTTTCTTT. Its translation: CASSLLAGLNTEAFF.

The chain has TRBV5-1 and TRBJ2-1, with a tentative D call TRBD1 (6 bases). This CDR3 comprises 17 residues. Germline V gene lookup returns CDR1 SGHRS and CDR2 YFSETQ. The V and J ends lost 3 bases and 3 bases respectively, with 19 bases between them. CDR3 nucleotides: TGCGCCAGCAGCTCTTCAAATCCGGGACAAAGCTACAATGAGCAGTTCTTC. It is translated as CASSSSNPGQSYNEQFF.

The V gene is TRBV7-9, the J gene TRBJ2-5; possible D gene TRBD1, 5 bases. The CDR3 spans 16 residues. Germline V gene lookup returns CDR1 SEHNR and CDR2 FQNEAQ (reference sequence). V shed 0 bases and J shed 5 bases, with 16 bases lying between them. The CDR3 DNA reads TGTGCCAGCAGCTTAGCGTCGCAGGGAAAGGGGGAGACCCAGTACTTC. Amino acids: CASSLASQGKGETQYF.

The chain carries TRBV7-9 and TRBJ1-6, with 7 positions matching TRBD1. The CDR3 loop spans 15 amino acids. Germline CDR1 and CDR2: SEHNR and FQNEAQ (reference sequence). With V trimmed by 5 bases and J by 10 bases, 11 bases remained unmatched. DNA of the CDR3: TGTGCCAGCAGCCGAACCGGGACAGCTGGCTCACCCCTCCACTTT. The encoded protein is CASSRTGTAGSPLHF.

V gene TRBV5-1 combines with J gene TRBJ1-5; weak D call: TRBD1 (6 bases). The CDR3 runs to 14 residues. Trimming took off 3 bases at V and 7 bases at J, with 14 bases between the two ends. CDR1 is SGHRS and CDR2 is YFSETQ in the germline V gene. CDR3 nucleotides: TGCGCCAGCAGCTCCACAGGGTTCGAGCAGCCCCAGCATTTT. As protein: CASSSTGFEQPQHF.

V and J are TRBV30 and TRBJ2-1, with TRBD1 as a possible D gene (6 bases). The CDR3 is 17 residues long. CDR1 and CDR2 from the germline V gene are GTSNPN and SVGIG (reference sequence). V lost 1 base, J lost 1 base, and 17 bases lay in between. CDR3 in amino acids: CAWSGGRGARSYNEQFF. The CDR3 DNA is TGTGCCTGGAGTGGGGGGCGAGGGGCACGTTCCTACAATGAGCAGTTCTTC. The full variable domain, its missing parts supplied by reference TRBV30 and TRBJ2-1, is SQTIHQWPATLVQPVGSPLSLECTVEGTSNPNLYWYRQAAGRGLQLLFYSVGIGQISSEVPQNLSASRPQDRQFILSSKKLLLSDSGFYLCAWSGGRGARSYNEQFFGPGTRLTVL.

The V gene is TRBV7-9, the J gene TRBJ1-1, with D unclear. With 2 bases removed from V and 3 bases from J, the gap between germline ends came to 7 bases. The CDR3 loop spans 13 amino acids. Germline V gene lookup returns CDR1 SEHNR and CDR2 FQNEAQ (reference sequence). Written as DNA, the CDR3 is TGTGCCAGCAGCTTAACCTTAGACACTGAAGCTTTCTTT. Translation gives CASSLTLDTEAFF.

CDR3 residues: CASSLAGWAEAFF. CDR3 DNA: TGCGCCAGCAGCTTGGCGGGGTGGGCTGAAGCTTTCTTT. The V and J genes are TRBV5-1 and TRBJ1-1; no clear D. The length of the CDR3 is 13 residues. V lost 0 bases and J lost 6, with 9 bases in between. Germline assignment: CDR1 SGHRS and CDR2 YFSETQ.